A selection of T cell receptor beta chains follows, all from one sample in a study of cytomegalovirus exposure and HLA in healthy donors. Assay: immunoSEQ multiplex PCR; the TCRdb copy retains only in-frame clones and omits some. Here the sample spans some 130,000 clones, less than 80% being singletons. The sequencing input was PBMCs. All receptors derive from a man aged 35-49 years in good health and CMV-seropositive. The CDR3 runs from the conserved cysteine through the conserved F or W. D genes are given only for firm matches. A clone size is listed for some rows: how often the clone was seen (once, few, many), or a class if it is expanded.

few	TRBJ2-2	.	TRBV7-9	CASSPAGTGELFF	TGTGCCAGCAGCCCCGCAGGCACCGGGGAGCTGTTTTTT
.	TRBJ2-4	TRBD2	TRBV27	CASSLNLAGPQYF	TGTGCCAGCAGTTTGAATCTAGCGGGACCACAGTACTTC
.	TRBJ2-7	TRBD1	TRBV10-3	CAIGDRGTYEQYF	TGTGCCATCGGCGACAGGGGGACATACGAGCAGTACTTC
.	TRBJ2-1	.	TRBV11-1	CASSQGAEQFF	TGTGCCAGCAGCCAAGGAGCTGAGCAGTTCTTC
.	TRBJ2-5	.	TRBV25-1	CASSGGVGSPVGTQYF	TGTGCCAGCAGTGGGGGAGTGGGGTCCCCGGTTGGGACCCAGTACTTC
.	TRBJ1-3	TRBD1	TRBV5-8	CASSSRNDRAKGNTIYF	TGTGCCAGCAGCTCCCGAAACGACAGGGCGAAGGGAAACACCATATATTTT
few	TRBJ2-1	.	TRBV7-9	CSSRLGSTGGYNEQFF	TGTTCCAGCAGGCTGGGGAGTACCGGGGGCTACAATGAGCAGTTCTTC
.	TRBJ2-3	TRBD1	TRBV6-5	CASSSGTGRGDTQYF	TGTGCCAGCAGCTCGGGGACAGGGCGGGGAGATACGCAGTATTTT
.	TRBJ1-1	TRBD1	TRBV10-2	CASILTGGDAEAFF	TGCGCCAGCATATTAACAGGGGGCGACGCTGAAGCTTTCTTT
.	TRBJ1-1	.	TRBV28	CASSSFEAPTATEAFF	TGTGCCAGCAGTTCGTTCGAGGCGCCGACAGCCACTGAAGCTTTCTTT
once	TRBJ2-7	TRBD2	TRBV15	CATTRERGLAGVEQYF	TGTGCCACCACCAGAGAGAGGGGACTAGCGGGAGTTGAGCAGTACTTC
once	TRBJ1-5	TRBD1	TRBV30	CAWSGTGERHF	TGTGCCTGGAGTGGGACAGGAGAGCGGCATTTT
few	TRBJ2-5	TRBD2	TRBV5-6	CASSSGRETQYF	TGTGCCAGCAGTAGCGGGAGGGAGACCCAGTACTTC
.	TRBJ2-1	.	TRBV2	CASRRDSLDEQFF	TGTGCCAGCAGGCGGGACTCTTTAGATGAGCAGTTCTTC
.	TRBJ2-7	.	TRBV4-2	CASSQDQVYEQYF	TGTGCCAGCAGCCAAGATCAGGTCTACGAGCAGTACTTC
.	TRBJ2-3	.	TRBV5-1	CASSLERRADTQYF	TGCGCCAGCAGCTTGGAACGGAGGGCAGATACGCAGTATTTT
.	TRBJ1-5	.	TRBV2	CASSEVPGSFNQPQHF	TGTGCCAGCAGTGAAGTCCCAGGCTCCTTCAATCAGCCCCAGCATTTT
.	TRBJ1-6	TRBD1	TRBV11-1	CASSFDRGHNSPLHF	TGTGCCAGCAGCTTCGACAGGGGGCATAATTCACCCCTCCACTTT
.	TRBJ2-3	.	TRBV5-1	CASSLAGQPPRDTQYF	TGCGCCAGCAGCTTGGCCGGACAACCACCTCGAGATACGCAGTATTTT
.	TRBJ2-7	TRBD2	TRBV6-6	CASSYGTRPTYEQYF	TGTGCCAGCAGTTACGGGACTAGACCCACCTACGAGCAGTACTTC
.	TRBJ2-1	.	TRBV11-2	CASTSGWGRGGYNEQFF	TGTGCCAGCACCAGCGGTTGGGGGAGGGGGGGCTACAATGAGCAGTTCTTC
.	TRBJ2-2	TRBD2	TRBV4-1	CASSQDRLAGVTRELFF	TGCGCCAGCAGCCAAGATAGGCTAGCGGGAGTGACCAGGGAGCTGTTTTTT
.	TRBJ2-3	TRBD1	TRBV2	CASLSPGTGADTQYF	TGTGCCAGCCTAAGTCCCGGGACAGGGGCAGATACGCAGTATTTT
.	TRBJ1-2	TRBD1	TRBV4-2	CASSQMKGANYGYTF	TGTGCCAGCAGCCAAATGAAGGGGGCGAACTATGGCTACACCTTC
.	TRBJ1-5	.	TRBV19	CASSIGRIQQPQHF	TGTGCCAGTAGTATAGGTCGTATACAACAGCCCCAGCATTTT
large	TRBJ2-1	TRBD1	TRBV7-9	CASSSPGTGANEQFF	TGTGCCAGCAGCTCACCGGGGACAGGGGCTAATGAGCAGTTCTTC
.	TRBJ1-5	.	TRBV9	CASSVSVSQPQHF	TGTGCCAGCAGCGTTTCAGTTTCCCAGCCCCAGCATTTT
.	TRBJ2-2	TRBD2	TRBV27	CATRGLAGAGELFF	TGTGCCACCCGGGGACTAGCGGGAGCCGGGGAGCTGTTTTTT
.	TRBJ1-6	TRBD1	TRBV27	CASSRPPDRGYNSPLHF	TGTGCCAGCAGTCGCCCGCCGGACAGGGGATATAATTCACCCCTCCACTTT
.	TRBJ1-1	TRBD1	TRBV9	CASSRRGQTMNTEAFF	TGTGCCAGCAGTAGGAGGGGGCAGACAATGAACACTGAAGCTTTCTTT
.	TRBJ1-6	TRBD1	TRBV29-1	CSVQGARDSPLHF	TGCAGCGTTCAGGGGGCCCGGGATTCACCCCTCCACTTT
.	TRBJ2-7	.	TRBV9	CASSPTTRIYEQYF	TGTGCCAGCAGCCCGACAACAAGAATCTACGAGCAGTACTTC
.	TRBJ1-1	.	TRBV27	CASSLGRTWEAFF	TGTGCCAGCAGTTTGGGGAGGACTTGGGAAGCTTTCTTT
.	TRBJ2-7	.	TRBV18	CASSPGPSYEQYF	TGTGCCAGCTCACCGGGCCCCTCCTACGAGCAGTACTTC
.	TRBJ2-1	TRBD2	TRBV11-3	CASSRGGLAVYNEQFF	TGTGCCAGCAGCAGAGGGGGACTAGCGGTTTACAATGAGCAGTTCTTC
.	TRBJ2-1	TRBD2	TRBV9	CASSESSGRANEQFF	TGTGCCAGCAGCGAATCTAGCGGGAGGGCCAATGAGCAGTTCTTC
.	TRBJ1-3	.	TRBV27	CASSFGPWSTIYF	TGTGCCAGCAGTTTTGGCCCCTGGAGCACCATATATTTT
.	TRBJ1-3	.	TRBV10-3	CAISESFFVQGSHSGNTIYF	TGTGCCATCAGTGAGTCGTTCTTTGTCCAGGGCTCTCACTCTGGAAACACCATATATTTT
.	TRBJ2-7	TRBD2	TRBV27	CASSLRMGLANNYEQYF	TGTGCCAGCAGTTTACGAATGGGACTAGCGAACAACTACGAGCAGTACTTC
.	TRBJ2-7	TRBD1	TRBV5-8	CASSYGRQGAGDEQYF	TGTGCCAGCAGCTATGGACGACAGGGGGCAGGAGACGAGCAGTACTTC
.	TRBJ1-5	TRBD1	TRBV7-2	CASSLSGGQPQHF	TGTGCCAGCAGCCTTTCAGGGGGTCAGCCCCAGCATTTT
.	TRBJ2-4	TRBD1	TRBV5-1	CASSFWPQGENIQYF	TGCGCCAGCAGCTTTTGGCCCCAGGGGGAAAACATTCAGTACTTC
.	TRBJ1-2	.	TRBV29-1	CSVSSGRGYTF	TGCAGCGTCTCTTCGGGGAGGGGCTACACCTTC
few	TRBJ1-3	.	TRBV11-2	CASSLRRWESGNTIYF	TGTGCCAGCAGCTTAAGGAGGTGGGAGTCTGGAAACACCATATATTTT
.	TRBJ2-2	TRBD1	TRBV18	CASSQDRGFTGELFF	TGTGCCAGCTCACAGGACAGGGGCTTTACCGGGGAGCTGTTTTTT
.	TRBJ2-5	TRBD1	TRBV6-5	CATQQGPRETQYF	TGTGCCACCCAACAGGGGCCTCGAGAGACCCAGTACTTC
.	TRBJ1-5	TRBD1	TRBV10-3	CAISEPTGATNQPQHF	TGTGCCATCAGTGAACCGACAGGGGCCACCAATCAGCCCCAGCATTTT
.	TRBJ2-1	.	TRBV9	CASSVGEGEGLYEQFF	TGTGCCAGCAGCGTAGGGGAGGGGGAGGGCCTGTATGAGCAGTTCTTC
.	TRBJ1-2	.	TRBV19	CASKGQGNYGYTF	TGTGCCAGTAAAGGGCAGGGCAACTATGGCTACACCTTC
.	TRBJ2-3	TRBD2	TRBV6-4	CATRAGGGSDTQYF	TGTGCCACTCGAGCGGGAGGGGGGTCAGATACGCAGTATTTT
.	TRBJ1-2	TRBD1	TRBV11-2	CASRTIKTGDRGNYGYTF	TGTGCCAGCAGAACAATTAAGACAGGGGACAGAGGTAACTATGGCTACACCTTC
.	TRBJ2-3	.	TRBV6-1	CASSEPGAETDTQYF	TGTGCCAGCAGTGAACCAGGGGCTGAGACAGATACGCAGTATTTT
.	TRBJ2-7	TRBD1	TRBV11-2	CASRTMTGTVEQYF	TGTGCCAGCCGAACTATGACAGGGACCGTCGAGCAGTACTTC
.	TRBJ1-5	.	TRBV19	CASSLRGGNQPQHF	TGTGCCAGTAGTCTTCGTGGAGGCAATCAGCCCCAGCATTTT
.	TRBJ2-2	TRBD2	TRBV7-3	CASSSSSGTGELFF	TGTGCCAGCAGCTCCTCTAGCGGAACCGGGGAGCTGTTTTTT
.	TRBJ2-1	TRBD1	TRBV4-1	CASAVRTGDNEQFF	TGCGCCAGCGCAGTTCGGACAGGGGACAATGAGCAGTTCTTC
.	TRBJ1-1	.	TRBV5-6	CASNPGIPNTEAFF	TGTGCCAGCAACCCCGGGATACCAAACACTGAAGCTTTCTTT